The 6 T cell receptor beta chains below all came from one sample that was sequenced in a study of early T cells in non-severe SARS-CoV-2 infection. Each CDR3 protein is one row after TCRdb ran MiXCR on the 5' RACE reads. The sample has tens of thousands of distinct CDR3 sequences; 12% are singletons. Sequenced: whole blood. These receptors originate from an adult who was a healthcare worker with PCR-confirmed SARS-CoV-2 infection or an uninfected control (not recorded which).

The CDR3 spells CASSVRLPYGSEQFF. The DNA for the CDR3 is TGTGCCAGCAGCGTCCGACTTCCCTACGGTAGTGAGCAGTTCTTC. The chain links TRBV11-2 to TRBJ2-1; D ambiguous. Between the trimmed V and J ends, which lost 5 bases and 9 bases, there was a span of 20 bases. The CDR3 is made up of 15 amino acids. Germline V gene sequence: CDR1 SGHAT, CDR2 FQNNGV. Variable domain in full (rest from reference TRBV11-2 and TRBJ2-1): EAGVAQSPRYKIIEKRQSVAFWCNPISGHATLYWYQQILGQGPKLLIQFQNNGVVDDSQLPKDRFSAERLKGVDSTLKIQPAKLEDSAVYLCASSVRLPYGSEQFFGPGTRLTVL.

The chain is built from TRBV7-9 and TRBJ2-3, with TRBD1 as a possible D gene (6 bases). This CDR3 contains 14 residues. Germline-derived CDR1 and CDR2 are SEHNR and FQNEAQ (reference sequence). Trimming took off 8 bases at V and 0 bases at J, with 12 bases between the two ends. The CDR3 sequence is CASLGGFSTDTQYF. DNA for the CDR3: TGTGCCAGCCTTGGGGGCTTTAGCACAGATACGCAGTATTTT.

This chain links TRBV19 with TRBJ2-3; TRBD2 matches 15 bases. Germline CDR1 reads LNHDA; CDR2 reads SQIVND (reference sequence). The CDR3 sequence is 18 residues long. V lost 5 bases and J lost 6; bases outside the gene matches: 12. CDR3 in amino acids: CASSLTLGLAGGDDTQYF. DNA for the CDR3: TGTGCCAGTAGTCTAACTCTCGGACTAGCGGGGGGGGACGATACGCAGTATTTT. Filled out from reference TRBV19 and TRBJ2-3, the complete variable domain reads DGGITQSPKYLFRKEGQNVTLSCEQNLNHDAMYWYRQDPGQGLRLIYYSQIVNDFQKGDIAEGYSVSREKKESFPLTVTSAQKNPTAFYLCASSLTLGLAGGDDTQYFGPGTRLTVL.

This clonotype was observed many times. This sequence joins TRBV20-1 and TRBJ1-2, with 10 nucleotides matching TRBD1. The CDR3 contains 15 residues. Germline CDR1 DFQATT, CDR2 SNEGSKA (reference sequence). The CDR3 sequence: CRGPRVTDRGYGYTF. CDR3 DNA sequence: TGCAGGGGACCCCGTGTTACGGACAGGGGGTATGGCTACACCTTC.

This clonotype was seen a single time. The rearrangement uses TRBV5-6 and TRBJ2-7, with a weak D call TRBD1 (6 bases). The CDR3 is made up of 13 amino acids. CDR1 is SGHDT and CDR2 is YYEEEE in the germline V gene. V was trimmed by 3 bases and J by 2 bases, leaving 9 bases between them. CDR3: CASSSWTAYEQYF. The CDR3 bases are TGTGCCAGCAGCTCCTGGACAGCCTACGAGCAGTACTTC.

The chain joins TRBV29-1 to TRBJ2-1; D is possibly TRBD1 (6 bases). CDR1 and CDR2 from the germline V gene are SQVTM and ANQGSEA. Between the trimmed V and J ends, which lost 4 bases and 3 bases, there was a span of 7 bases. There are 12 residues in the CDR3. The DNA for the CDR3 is TGCAGCGTTGCCAGGGGCTACAATGAGCAGTTCTTC. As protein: CSVARGYNEQFF.